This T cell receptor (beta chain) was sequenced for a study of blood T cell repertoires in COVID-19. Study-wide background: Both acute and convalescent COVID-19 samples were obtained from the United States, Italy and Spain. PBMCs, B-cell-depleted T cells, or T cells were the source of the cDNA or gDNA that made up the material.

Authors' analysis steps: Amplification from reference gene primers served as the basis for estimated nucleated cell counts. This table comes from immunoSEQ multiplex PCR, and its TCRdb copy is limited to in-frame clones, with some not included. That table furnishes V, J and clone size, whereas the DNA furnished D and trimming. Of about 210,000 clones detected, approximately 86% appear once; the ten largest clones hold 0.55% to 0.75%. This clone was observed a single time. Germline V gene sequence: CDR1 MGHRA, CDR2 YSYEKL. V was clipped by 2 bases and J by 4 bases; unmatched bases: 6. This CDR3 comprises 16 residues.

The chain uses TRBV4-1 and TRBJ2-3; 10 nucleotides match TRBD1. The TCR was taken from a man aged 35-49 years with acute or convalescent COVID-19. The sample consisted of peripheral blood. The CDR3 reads CASSQPGTGVADTQYF. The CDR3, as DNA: TGCGCCAGCAGCCAACCCGGGACAGGGGTCGCAGATACGCAGTATTTT.